This T cell receptor (beta chain) was identified during a study of shared clonotypes between healthy human individuals. Whole-study context: A few men and two women, aged 18 to 49, were donors. Each donor contributed plates that comprised three CD4 naive, three CD4 memory, two CD8 naive and one CD8 memory. The study, taken as a whole, reports: In having few donors, the study represented limited genetic and exposure-history diversity.

The sorted-subset replicate PCRs were given about 200 ng DNA, which is approximately 30,000 T cell genomes. Repertoires were generated with immunoSEQ multiplex PCR, while TCRdb's copy carries only in-frame clones and drops some. The profile shows over a million clones, roughly 80% of them singletons. Between the trimmed V and J ends, which lost 1 base and 8 bases, there was a span of 20 bases. Germline values: CDR1 MGHRA, CDR2 YSYEKL. This CDR3 spans 16 amino acids. Concerning this clone itself: Antigen specificity is unknown.

Material: memory CD4+ T cells sorted from blood. The subset: CD45RA-negative fraction. The V gene is TRBV4-1, the J gene TRBJ1-1; no clear D. The sequence derives from a man between 18 and 35 years old in good health. The DNA for the CDR3 is TGCGCCAGCAGCCAAGGGCTTCCGAGTGTGGGTTTGGAAGCTTTCTTT. It translates to CASSQGLPSVGLEAFF.